This T cell receptor (beta chain) was identified during a study of T and B cells in COVID-19 patients (dated by TCRdb to between 2020 and 2021). The study in broad terms: In this study, adaptive immunity was profiled in COVID-19 patients who either had active infection or had recovered, using TRB and IGH repertoire sequencing of peripheral blood. The recovered cohort had a median age of around 37 years, compared with 55 to 70 years in the active-infection cohort. The TCR and BCR sequence repository comprised 30 to 45 patients and 70 or so time points, with over 8 million TCR sequences analysed. Comorbidities linked to unfavorable COVID-19 outcome were present in about 90% of the roughly 20 patients in the active-infection cohort. An age-matched reference group of roughly 38 healthy donors negative for COVID-19 antibodies served as the comparison for repertoire analyses. In the active-infection cohort, three fifths of the roughly 20 patients were critically ill and required mechanical ventilation or ECMO. Two patients were included in both the recovered and active cohorts because samples were available from active disease and after recovery. As many as 9 follow-up blood samples were taken per patient, and some of the samples covered different disease stages within the same individual. The recovered cohort included 15 to 19 patients who contributed 20 to 25 samples, and most of those patients had mild to moderate COVID-19 that was managed on an outpatient basis. General conclusions and limits of the study: Patients with COVID-19 were reported to show strongly skewed TRBV/TRBJ gene usage. Blood samples from mildly ill patients during symptoms and early samples from severe cases were scarce. In active COVID-19, TRB repertoires were highly clonal, while at recovery, diversity and richness increased above the levels seen in healthy donors. A total of 2,331 TCR clusters were exclusive to the recovered cohort, and about 31 of those clusters were low-pGen clusters. Specific T cell subsets (CD4+/Treg/CD8+) and sorted SARS-CoV-2-responsive or tetramer+ T cells had not yet been sequenced, with those experiments still ongoing. Prospective validation of the reported TCR clusters was stated to be required before clinical use. The cohort was considered too small to assess HLA contributions to COVID-19 susceptibility or severity.

Genomic DNA extracted from blood was used in amounts of roughly 220-500 ng for amplification of TRB repertoires. A single count supports this clonotype. Its antigen target is currently unknown. The sample holds no much larger clone one base away, and base qualities are not on file. A single read constitutes weak evidence. From cysteine to phenylalanine, the CDR3 is 16 amino acids long. Left in the record is the CDR3 DNA by itself, 48 bases read in frame from the first base. From the germline V gene (reference sequence), CDR1 is SGHNT and CDR2 is YYREEE. V and J are truncated by 5 bases and 1 base respectively, leaving an intervening sequence of 19 bases. Sequencing was performed on an Illumina MiSeq. TRB rearrangements were amplified by multiplex PCR with BIOMED2 TRB-A/B primer pools. Two consecutive PCRs added Illumina-compatible adapters and 7-nucleotide sample barcodes to the amplicons. Phusion HS II polymerase was used for all library PCRs. Amplicons were purified from gel with the NucleoSpin Gel and PCR Clean-up kit, quantified on Qubit, and pooled at about 4 nM. The quality of the amplicon pool was checked on an Agilent 2100 Bioanalyzer prior to Illumina next-generation sequencing. Regarding the original processing steps: MiXCR 3.0.8 with the default MiXCR reference library was used to annotate TRB rearrangements. Non-productive reads and sequences with fewer than 2 reads were removed, and each unique CDR3 nucleotide sequence was counted as one clone. Clonality, diversity, richness and V-J gene usage were calculated in R 3.5.1. GLIPH2 was used to cluster TCRs based on CDR3 similarity, and OLGA was used to calculate the generation probabilities. GLIPH2 clusters were kept only if they contained at least four unique TCR clonotypes found in at least three individuals. TCRdb redid the processing of the public reads, applying fastp at Q25 and MiXCR, and retained in-frame beta chains. Each CDR3 protein gets just one entry, which takes the most common genes and DNA from the rows behind it. TCRdb's processing, not the authors' own work, is the source of the V and J calls. The sample records around 20,000 distinct CDR3 sequences, over 25% of which are singletons. Over 2% of the sample lies in the top ten.

This chain is built from TRBV5-4 and TRBJ2-7, with TRBD2 perhaps the D gene, on 6 matching bases. Sequenced sample: blood. The sequence was obtained from a human donor who had recovered from COVID-19. The DNA is TGTGCCAGCAGTCCCCGCGGGGCAGGGAGTTCCTACGAGCAGTACTTC. It codes for CASSPRGAGSSYEQYF.